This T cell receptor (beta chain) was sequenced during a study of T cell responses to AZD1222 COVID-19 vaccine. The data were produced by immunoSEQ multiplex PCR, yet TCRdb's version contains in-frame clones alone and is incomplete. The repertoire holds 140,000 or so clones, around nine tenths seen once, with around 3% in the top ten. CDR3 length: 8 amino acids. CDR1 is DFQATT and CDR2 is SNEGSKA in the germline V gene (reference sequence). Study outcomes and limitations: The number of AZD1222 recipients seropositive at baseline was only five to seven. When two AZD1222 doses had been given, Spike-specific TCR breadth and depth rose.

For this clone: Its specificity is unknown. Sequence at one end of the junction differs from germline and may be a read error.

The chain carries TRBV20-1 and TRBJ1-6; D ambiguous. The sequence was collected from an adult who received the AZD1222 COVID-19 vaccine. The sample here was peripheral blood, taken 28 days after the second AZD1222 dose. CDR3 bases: TGCAGTGCTAGCGGGCACGCTTTT. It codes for CSASGHAF.